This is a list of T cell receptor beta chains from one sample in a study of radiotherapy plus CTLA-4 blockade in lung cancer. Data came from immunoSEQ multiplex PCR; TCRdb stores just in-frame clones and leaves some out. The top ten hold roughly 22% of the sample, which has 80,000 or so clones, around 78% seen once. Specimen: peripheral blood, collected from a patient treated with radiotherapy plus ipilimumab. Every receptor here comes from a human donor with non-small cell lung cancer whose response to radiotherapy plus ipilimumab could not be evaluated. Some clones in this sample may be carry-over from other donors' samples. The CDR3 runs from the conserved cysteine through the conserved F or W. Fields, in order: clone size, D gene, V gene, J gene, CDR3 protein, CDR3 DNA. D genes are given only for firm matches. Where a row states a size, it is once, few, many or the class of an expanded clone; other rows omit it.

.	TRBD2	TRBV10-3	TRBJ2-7	CAIRSSTGLADNYEQYF	TGTGCCATCAGGAGCTCAACGGGACTAGCAGATAACTACGAGCAGTACTTC
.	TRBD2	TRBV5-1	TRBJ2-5	CASSEASGGAWETQYF	TGCGCCAGCAGCGAGGCTAGCGGGGGGGCCTGGGAGACCCAGTACTTC
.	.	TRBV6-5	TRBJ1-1	CASSYSGANTEAFF	TGTGCCAGCAGTTACTCGGGGGCGAACACTGAAGCTTTCTTT
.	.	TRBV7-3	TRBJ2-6	CASSSTGTGANVLTF	TGTGCCAGCAGCTCTACAGGGACCGGGGCCAACGTCCTGACTTTC
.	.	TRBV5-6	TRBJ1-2	CASSPSPTGTDYGYTF	TGTGCCAGCAGCCCATCTCCTACCGGGACTGACTATGGCTACACCTTC
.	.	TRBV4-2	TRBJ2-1	CASSQDIPSYNEQFF	TGTGCCAGCAGCCAAGATATACCGAGCTACAATGAGCAGTTCTTC
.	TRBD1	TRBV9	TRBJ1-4	CASSTGQGDEKLFF	TGTGCCAGCAGCACCGGACAGGGAGATGAAAAACTGTTTTTT
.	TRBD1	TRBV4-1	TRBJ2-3	CASSRTGVETDTQYF	TGCGCCAGCAGCCGCACAGGGGTCGAGACAGATACGCAGTATTTT
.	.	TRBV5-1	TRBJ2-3	CASSLVRGASTDTQYF	TGCGCCAGCAGCTTGGTACGTGGGGCTAGCACAGATACGCAGTATTTT
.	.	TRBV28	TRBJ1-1	CASSLRDEAFF	TGTGCCAGCAGTTTGAGAGATGAAGCTTTCTTT
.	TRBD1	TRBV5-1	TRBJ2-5	CASSLGDSQETQYF	TGCGCCAGCAGCTTGGGGGACAGTCAAGAGACCCAGTACTTC
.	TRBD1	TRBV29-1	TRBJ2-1	CSVRQGRRNEQFF	TGCAGCGTCCGACAGGGACGGAGGAATGAGCAGTTCTTC
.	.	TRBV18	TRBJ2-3	CASSPSVFSSTDTQYF	TGTGCCAGCTCACCATCAGTTTTCTCTAGCACAGATACGCAGTATTTT
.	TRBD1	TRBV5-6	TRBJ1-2	CASSPPDRDDGYTF	TGTGCCAGCAGCCCGCCGGACAGGGATGATGGCTACACCTTC
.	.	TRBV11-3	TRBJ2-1	CASSLEGTVPYNEQFF	TGTGCCAGCAGCTTGGAGGGGACAGTCCCCTACAATGAGCAGTTCTTC
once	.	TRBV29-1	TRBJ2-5	CSVGAGGETQYF	TGCAGCGTTGGGGCGGGTGGGGAGACCCAGTACTTC
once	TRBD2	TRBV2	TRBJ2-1	CASSWYSGSNEQFF	TGTGCCAGCAGTTGGTACAGCGGGAGCAATGAGCAGTTCTTC
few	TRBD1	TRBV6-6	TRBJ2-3	CASSPDRASTDTQYF	TGTGCCAGCAGCCCCGACAGGGCTAGCACAGATACGCAGTATTTT
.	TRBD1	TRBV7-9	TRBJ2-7	CASSSNRGSDEQYF	TGTGCCAGCAGCTCTAACAGGGGAAGCGACGAGCAGTACTTC
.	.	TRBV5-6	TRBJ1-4	CASSSDSSEKLFF	TGTGCCAGCAGCTCGGACAGCTCTGAAAAACTGTTTTTT
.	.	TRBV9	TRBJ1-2	CASSVPGRSGHTF	TGTGCCAGCAGCGTGCCGGGTAGGTCTGGCCACACCTTC
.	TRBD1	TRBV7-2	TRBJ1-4	CASSWTGFSEKLFF	TGTGCCAGCAGCTGGACAGGGTTTAGTGAAAAACTGTTTTTT
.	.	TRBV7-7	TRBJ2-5	CASSFGETQYF	TGTGCTAGCAGCTTCGGAGAGACCCAGTACTTC
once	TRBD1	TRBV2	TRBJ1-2	CATPGGTHNYGYTF	TGTGCCACCCCAGGGGGGACTCATAACTATGGCTACACCTTC
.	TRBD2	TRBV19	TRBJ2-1	CASSPSGGGEQFF	TGTGCCAGTAGTCCTAGCGGGGGGGGCGAGCAGTTCTTC
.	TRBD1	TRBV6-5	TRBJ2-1	CASSYGQGRIYEQFF	TGTGCCAGCAGTTACGGACAGGGGAGGATTTATGAGCAGTTCTTC
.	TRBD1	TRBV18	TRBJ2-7	CASSPGTGSYEQYF	TGTGCCAGCTCACCAGGGACAGGGTCCTACGAGCAGTACTTC
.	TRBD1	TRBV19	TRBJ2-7	CASSMGPGTGSYEQYF	TGTGCCAGTAGTATGGGGCCCGGGACAGGGTCATACGAGCAGTACTTC
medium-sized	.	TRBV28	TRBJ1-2	CASSLVSRGYGYTF	TGTGCCAGCAGTTTAGTATCTCGAGGCTATGGCTACACCTTC
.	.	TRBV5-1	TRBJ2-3	CASNREITTDTQYF	TGCGCCAGCAACCGGGAAATTACCACAGATACGCAGTATTTT
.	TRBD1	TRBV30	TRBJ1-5	CAWSPGQASQPQHF	TGTGCCTGGAGTCCCGGACAGGCCTCTCAGCCCCAGCATTTT
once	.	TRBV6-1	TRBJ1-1	CASSEFGGAYTEAFF	TGTGCCAGCAGTGAATTCGGGGGGGCATACACTGAAGCTTTCTTT
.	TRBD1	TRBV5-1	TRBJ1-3	CASGGDRGFANTIYF	TGCGCCAGCGGCGGAGACAGGGGTTTTGCGAACACCATATATTTT
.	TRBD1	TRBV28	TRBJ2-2	CASSLPGGTFRELFF	TGTGCCAGCAGTTTACCAGGGGGCACTTTCCGGGAGCTGTTTTTT
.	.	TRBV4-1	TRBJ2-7	CASSQDGGEQYF	TGCGCCAGCAGCCAAGACGGTGGCGAGCAGTACTTC
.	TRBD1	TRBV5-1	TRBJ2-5	CASSPGQQETQYF	TGCGCCAGCAGCCCGGGACAGCAAGAGACCCAGTACTTC
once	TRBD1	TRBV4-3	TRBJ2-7	CASSPRQGPYEQYF	TGCGCCAGCAGCCCACGACAGGGCCCCTACGAGCAGTACTTC
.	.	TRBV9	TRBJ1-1	CASSGGDTEAFF	TGTGCCAGCAGCGGGGGGGACACTGAAGCTTTCTTT
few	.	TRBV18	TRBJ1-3	CASSPPGISGNTIYF	TGTGCCAGCTCACCCCCGGGGATCTCTGGAAACACCATATATTTT
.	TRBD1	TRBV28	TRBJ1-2	CASSLDPRGHGYGYTF	TGTGCCAGCAGTTTAGACCCAAGGGGGCATGGCTATGGCTACACCTTC
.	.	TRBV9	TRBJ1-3	CASSDLLQGNTIYF	TGTGCCAGCAGTGACCTCTTACAGGGAAACACCATATATTTT
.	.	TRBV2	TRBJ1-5	CASRNRQATNQPQHF	TGTGCCAGCCGAAATCGACAGGCTACCAATCAGCCCCAGCATTTT
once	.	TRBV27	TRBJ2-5	CARAAIPGETQYF	TGTGCCAGGGCCGCAATTCCGGGGGAGACCCAGTACTTC
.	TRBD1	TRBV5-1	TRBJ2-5	CASSLVPGQGETQYF	TGCGCCAGCAGCTTGGTCCCGGGACAGGGTGAGACCCAGTACTTC
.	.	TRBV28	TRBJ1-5	CASRRGGQPQHF	TGTGCCAGCAGACGCGGGGGACAGCCCCAGCATTTT
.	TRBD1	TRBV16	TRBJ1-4	CASRAPQGAVEKLFF	TGTGCCAGCAGAGCCCCACAGGGGGCAGTTGAAAAACTGTTTTTT
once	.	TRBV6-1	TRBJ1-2	CASRVTENYGYTF	TGTGCCAGCAGGGTGACTGAGAACTATGGCTACACCTTC
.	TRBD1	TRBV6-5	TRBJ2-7	CASSYLRGTGGAQQYF	TGTGCCAGCAGTTACCTTCGGGGCACAGGGGGCGCGCAGCAGTACTTC
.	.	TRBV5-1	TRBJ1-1	CASSFSGPGDTEAFF	TGCGCCAGCAGCTTTAGCGGCCCAGGAGACACTGAAGCTTTCTTT